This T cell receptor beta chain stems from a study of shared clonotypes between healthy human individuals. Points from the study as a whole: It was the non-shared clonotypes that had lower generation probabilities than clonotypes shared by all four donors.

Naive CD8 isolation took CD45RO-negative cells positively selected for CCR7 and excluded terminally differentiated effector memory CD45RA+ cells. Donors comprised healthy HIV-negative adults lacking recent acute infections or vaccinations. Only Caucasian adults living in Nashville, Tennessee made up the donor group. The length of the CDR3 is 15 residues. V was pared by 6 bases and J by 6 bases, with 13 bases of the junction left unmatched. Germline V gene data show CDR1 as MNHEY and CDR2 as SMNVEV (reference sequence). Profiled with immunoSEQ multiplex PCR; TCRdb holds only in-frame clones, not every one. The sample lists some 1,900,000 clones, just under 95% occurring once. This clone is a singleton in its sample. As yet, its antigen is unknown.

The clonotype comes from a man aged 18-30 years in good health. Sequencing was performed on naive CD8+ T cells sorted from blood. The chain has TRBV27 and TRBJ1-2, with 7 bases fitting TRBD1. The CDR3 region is CASREDIGQVDGYTF. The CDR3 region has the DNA TGTGCCAGCAGAGAAGACATAGGACAGGTGGATGGCTACACCTTC.